Presented here are 18 T cell receptor beta chains from one specimen sequenced in a study of PD-1 blockade in classical Hodgkin lymphoma. Time point indicated: cycle 4 day 1 (C4D1), after 5 to 7 weeks of nivolumab. Following autologous stem cell transplantation, relapse occurred in every patient, and exposure to brentuximab vedotin varied. Assay: immunoSEQ multiplex PCR; the TCRdb copy retains only in-frame clones and omits some. This repertoire shows roughly 90,000 clones, under 85% found once; its top ten account for over 15%. The sample consisted of peripheral blood mononuclear cells (PBMCs), taken before the fourth cycle of nivolumab. The receptors shown here come from a human donor with classical Hodgkin lymphoma.

The chain joins TRBV10-3 to TRBJ2-3; D might be TRBD1 (6 bases). The CDR3 runs 17 residues. CDR1 and CDR2 from the germline V gene are ENHRY and SYGVKD. With 5 bases removed from V and 0 bases from J, the gap between germline ends came to 18 bases. CDR3 nucleotides: TGTGCCATCAGTCCCCCCCCAGGGGCTAACAGCACAGATACGCAGTATTTT. It is translated as CAISPPPGANSTDTQYF.

The V gene is TRBV21-1, the J gene TRBJ2-3; the table's D gene call, TRBD1, was not cross checked with the DNA. TRBV21-1 has pseudogene status. CDR3 length equals 16 residues. CDR3 protein: CASSKGATLSTDTQYF. CDR3 bases: TGTGCCAGCAGCAAAGGGGCTACCCTTAGCACAGATACGCAGTATTTT.

The J gene is TRBJ1-2, the V gene TRBV7-2; TRBD1 is a possible D gene (5 bases). There are 13 residues in the CDR3. Germline-derived CDR1 and CDR2 are SGHTA and FQGNSA. V lost 2 bases, J lost 4 bases, and 8 bases lay in between. The CDR3 loop is CASSLQGSYGYTF. The CDR3 coding sequence is TGTGCCAGCAGCTTACAGGGTAGCTATGGCTACACCTTC.

The rearrangement links TRBV29-1 to TRBJ2-3, with 10 bases that match TRBD2. Germline trimming cut 7 bases from V and 6 bases from J; bases unmatched to any gene: 10. The length of the CDR3 is 14 residues. Germline lookup yields CDR1 SQVTM and CDR2 ANQGSEA. The CDR3 bases are TGCAGCGGGACTAGCGGAGCAGGGAGGGATACGCAGTATTTT. This codes for CSGTSGAGRDTQYF.

This chain uses TRBV19 with TRBJ1-4; no definite D call. This CDR3 has 14 residues. Per the germline V gene, CDR1 is LNHDA and CDR2 is SQIVND (reference sequence). Trimming took off 6 bases at V and 8 bases at J, with 16 bases between the two ends. CDR3 region: CASSSVAVSEKLFF. The DNA of the CDR3 is TGTGCCAGTAGCTCAGTGGCAGTCTCAGAAAAACTGTTTTTT.

This chain joins TRBV10-3 and TRBJ2-7, with 14 bases identical to TRBD2. V shed 4 bases, J shed 1 base, and the junction held 3 bases outside the gene matches. Germline values: CDR1 ENHRY, CDR2 SYGVKD. This CDR3 spans 16 amino acids. The CDR3 coding sequence is TGTGCCATCAGTGGGGGACTAGCGGGAGCATCCTACGAGCAGTACTTC. It translates to CAISGGLAGASYEQYF.

This clone was seen a few times. This chain connects TRBV7-9 to TRBJ1-4; TRBD1 is a possible D gene (6 bases). This CDR3 is 16 amino acids long. Germline V CDR1 and CDR2: SEHNR, FQNEAQ (reference sequence). Between the trimmed V and J ends, which lost 2 bases and 3 bases, there was a span of 13 bases. The CDR3 DNA reads as TGTGCCAGCAGCTTACAGGGGATAGGACCTAATGAAAAACTGTTTTTT. This translates into CASSLQGIGPNEKLFF.

The genes are TRBV10-3 and TRBJ1-2, with TRBD1 as a possible D gene (6 bases). Germline CDR1 reads ENHRY; CDR2 reads SYGVKD. Trimming left V 1 base short and J 2 bases short, with 8 bases between. This CDR3 is 14 amino acids long. CDR3 coding DNA: TGTGCCATCAGTGAGTACACAGGGAACTATGGCTACACCTTC. This encodes CAISEYTGNYGYTF.

This chain uses TRBV10-3 with TRBJ2-7, with TRBD2 matching over 7 bases. The CDR3 is 12 amino acids. The V gene's germline CDR1 is ENHRY and CDR2 SYGVKD. The CDR3 loop reads CALRGSGHEQYF. CDR3 nucleotide sequence: TGTGCGCTCCGCGGGAGCGGCCACGAGCAGTACTTC.

This chain joins TRBV6-4 and TRBJ2-3, with a weak D call TRBD1 (5 bases). The CDR3 is made up of 16 amino acids. Trimming took 2 bases from V and 2 from J, leaving 14 bases between them. Per germline, CDR1 MRHNA and CDR2 SNTAGT. CDR3 sequence (DNA): TGTGCCAGCAGTGACGGACAACACCCCCCCACAGATACGCAGTATTTT. As protein: CASSDGQHPPTDTQYF.

The chain employs TRBV15 and TRBJ2-5; D gene ambiguous. V dropped 5 bases and J dropped 2 bases, with 9 bases sitting between them. The CDR3 has 13 residues. Germline V CDR1 and CDR2: LNHNV, YYDKDF (reference sequence). The CDR3 protein is CATSVGSQETQYF. The CDR3 DNA reads TGTGCCACCAGCGTGGGATCTCAAGAGACCCAGTACTTC.

The chain recombines TRBV2 with TRBJ2-7, with 9 bases lining up with TRBD2. The ends lost 11 bases at V and 3 bases at J; junction bases unmatched: 14. Germline V gene lookup returns CDR1 SNHLY and CDR2 FYNNEI. The CDR3 sequence is 15 residues long. The CDR3 bases are TGTGCCCTGCCCCCGAGGCTAGCGGGACTCTACGAGCAGTACTTC. Its translation is CALPPRLAGLYEQYF.

The gene calls are TRBV6-5 and TRBJ2-3; 8 nucleotides match TRBD2. This CDR3 region has 15 residues. V was clipped by 6 bases and J by 4 bases; unmatched bases: 9. Germline lookup yields CDR1 MNHEY and CDR2 SVGAGI. The CDR3: CASSPAAGGPDTQYF. The CDR3 DNA sequence: TGTGCCAGCAGCCCGGCGGCGGGAGGCCCAGATACGCAGTATTTT.

In this sample, this clone turned up a few times. The chain's CDR3 is CASSSLRGTGAFF. CDR3 bases: TGTGCCAGCAGTTCCCTTCGGGGGACGGGAGCTTTCTTT. The rearrangement uses TRBV11-2 and TRBJ1-1; D may be TRBD1 (5 bases). The CDR3 is 13 residues long. The germline V gene encodes CDR1 SGHAT and CDR2 FQNNGV. V gave up 6 bases and J gave up 10 bases, with 18 bases separating them.

This clone has just one count. The chain is built from TRBV5-1 and TRBJ2-1; the match to TRBD2 covers 10 bases. V lost 0 bases and J lost 2; bases outside the gene matches: 2. CDR1 is SGHRS, CDR2 YFSETQ, per germline. CDR3 length: 16 amino acids. DNA of the CDR3: TGCGCCAGCAGCTTGGACACTAGCGGGACCTACAATGAGCAGTTCTTC. It is translated as CASSLDTSGTYNEQFF.

The chain uses TRBV4-1 and TRBJ2-1, with TRBD2 matching over 9 bases. The CDR3 contains 14 residues. V trimming: 0 bases; J trimming: 16 bases; junction bases outside the gene matches: 10. Looked up from germline, CDR1 is MGHRA and CDR2 is YSYEKL. In nucleotides, the CDR3 is TGCGCCAGCAGCCAAGATCGCACTAGCGGGCCTCTCTTCTTC. Translating gives CASSQDRTSGPLFF.

This chain uses TRBV6-8 with TRBJ1-5, with D possibly matching TRBD1 (5 bases). V lost 4 bases and J lost 3, with 22 bases in between. Germline V lookup: CDR1 MNHGY, CDR2 SAAAGT. CDR3 size: 18 residues. CDR3 nucleotide sequence: TGTGCCAGCAGTTCAGGGCAGCGTTTCGGGAGGGTCAATCAGCCCCAGCATTTT. Translated: CASSSGQRFGRVNQPQHF.

The V gene is TRBV11-2, the J gene TRBJ1-4; D might be TRBD1 (5 bases). V was pared by 8 bases and J by 3 bases, with 7 bases between. CDR1 is SGHAT and CDR2 is FQNNGV in the germline V gene. The CDR3 spans 12 residues. The CDR3 protein is CASGGANEKLFF. CDR3 in DNA: TGTGCCAGCGGAGGGGCTAATGAAAAACTGTTTTTT.